This record covers a single T cell receptor beta chain. Its target antigen remains unknown. Base qualities are not provided; no much larger clone lies one nucleotide away. These data are taken from a study of blood T cell repertoires in COVID-19 (TCRdb year 2020). Context from the whole study: The collaborator samples originated in the United States, Italy and Spain and spanned the acute and convalescent phases of COVID-19. The prospective study material was composed of cDNA or gDNA derived from T cells, B-cell-depleted T cells, or PBMCs. Subjects who had been exposed to COVID-19, were actively infected with it, or had recovered from it provided the deeply sampled blood TCRbeta repertoires that made up the dataset. A freely available public database, intended as a resource for researchers studying the immune response to SARS-CoV-2, is where the repertoires were released. The samples were drawn from the first 160 participants of the ongoing ImmuneRACE study and from 950 to 1,500 subjects provided by 6 global collaborators. Nearly every sample came with metadata listing a de-identified subject ID, COVID-19 status, age in years and sex. Where available, HLA class I and class II types were obtained from metadata supplied by the sample provider rather than from assay-based typing. The investigation overall reported the following: The quantity of clinical and demographic metadata differed by source and by participant and was supplied without curation.

The collaborating institutions used their own protocols to collect whole blood in K2EDTA tubes. For TCRbeta analysis, collaborator samples were shipped as frozen whole blood, as isolated PBMCs, or as DNA extracted from either sample type. CDR1 and CDR2 are drawn from the germline V gene: SGHAT, FQNNGV. Trimming leaves V shorter by 5 bases and J shorter by 4 bases, with the junction holding 7 bases beyond the gene matches. The CDR3, from cysteine to phenylalanine, totals 15 residues. The kept DNA is CDR3 alone, 45 bases in frame from the first base. TCRbeta CDR3 regions were amplified from genomic DNA using the immunoSEQ Assay, a bias-controlled multiplex PCR. In the source study's methods: The number of nucleated cells in each sample was estimated from the amplification of reference gene primers within the assay. Sequence reads were collapsed and filtered to measure the absolute abundance of every unique TCRbeta CDR3 rearrangement. For each sample, productive Simpson clonality was calculated by taking the square root of Simpson's diversity index across productive rearrangements. This is the immuneACCESS table as TCRdb keeps it, with only in-frame sequences that have V and J called. A part of the clones is gone; compared with another copy, unresolved V genes explain less than half, and the rest is unexplained. D and trimming come from the DNA, and the V and J calls and clone size come from that table. This sample comprises tens of thousands of clones, roughly two thirds of them detected only once. About 9% of the sample is in the top ten clones.

Sample: peripheral blood. This chain joins TRBV11-2 to TRBJ2-2; TRBD2 fits 7 bases in the junction. This sequence was found in a woman between 65 and 79 years old with acute or convalescent COVID-19. The DNA sequence is given as TGTGCCAGCAGCCCAGCGGGGAAATCCACCGGGGAGCTGTTTTTT. This sequence encodes CASSPAGKSTGELFF.